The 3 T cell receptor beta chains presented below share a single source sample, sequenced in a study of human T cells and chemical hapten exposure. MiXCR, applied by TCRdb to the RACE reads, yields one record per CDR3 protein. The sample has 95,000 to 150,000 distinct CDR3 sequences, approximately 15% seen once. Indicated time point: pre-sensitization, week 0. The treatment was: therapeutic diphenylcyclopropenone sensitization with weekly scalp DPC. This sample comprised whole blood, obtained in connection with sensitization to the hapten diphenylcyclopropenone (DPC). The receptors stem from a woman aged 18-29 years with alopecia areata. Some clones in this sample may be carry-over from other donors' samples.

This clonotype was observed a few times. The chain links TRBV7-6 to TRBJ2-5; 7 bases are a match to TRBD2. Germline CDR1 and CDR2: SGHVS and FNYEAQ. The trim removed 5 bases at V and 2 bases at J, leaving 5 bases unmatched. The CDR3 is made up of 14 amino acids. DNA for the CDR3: TGTGCCAGCAGCCCCCGGGAGGCACAAGAGACCCAGTACTTC. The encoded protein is CASSPREAQETQYF.

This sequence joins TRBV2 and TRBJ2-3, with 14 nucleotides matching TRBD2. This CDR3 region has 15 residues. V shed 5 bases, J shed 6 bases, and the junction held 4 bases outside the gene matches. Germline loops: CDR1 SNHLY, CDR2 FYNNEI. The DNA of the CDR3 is TGTGCCAGCAGTAAGGGACTAGCGGGGGTGGATACGCAGTATTTT. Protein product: CASSKGLAGVDTQYF.

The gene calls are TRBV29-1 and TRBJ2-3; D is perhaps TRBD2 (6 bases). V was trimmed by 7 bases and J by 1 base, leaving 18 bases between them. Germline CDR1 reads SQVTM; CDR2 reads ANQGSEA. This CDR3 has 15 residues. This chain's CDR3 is CSAKRAGPGTDTQYF. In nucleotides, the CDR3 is TGCAGCGCTAAACGGGCGGGGCCAGGCACAGATACGCAGTATTTT.